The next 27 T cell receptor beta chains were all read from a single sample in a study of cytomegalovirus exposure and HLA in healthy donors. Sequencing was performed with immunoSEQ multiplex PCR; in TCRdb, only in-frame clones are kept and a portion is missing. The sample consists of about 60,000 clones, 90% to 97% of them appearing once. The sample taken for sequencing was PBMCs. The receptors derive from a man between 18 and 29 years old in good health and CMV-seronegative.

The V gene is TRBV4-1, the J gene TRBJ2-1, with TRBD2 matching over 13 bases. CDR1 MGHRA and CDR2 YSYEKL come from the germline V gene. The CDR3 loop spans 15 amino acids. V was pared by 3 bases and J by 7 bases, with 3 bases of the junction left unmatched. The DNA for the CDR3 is TGCGCCAGCAGCCATGGACTAGCGGGAGTAAATGAGCAGTTCTTC. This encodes CASSHGLAGVNEQFF.

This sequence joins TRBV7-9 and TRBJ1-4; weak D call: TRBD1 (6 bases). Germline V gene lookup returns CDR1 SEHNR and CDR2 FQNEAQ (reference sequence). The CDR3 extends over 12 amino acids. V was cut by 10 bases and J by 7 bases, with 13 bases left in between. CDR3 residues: CAIRQVAEKLFF. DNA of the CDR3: TGTGCCATACGACAGGTTGCTGAAAAACTGTTTTTT.

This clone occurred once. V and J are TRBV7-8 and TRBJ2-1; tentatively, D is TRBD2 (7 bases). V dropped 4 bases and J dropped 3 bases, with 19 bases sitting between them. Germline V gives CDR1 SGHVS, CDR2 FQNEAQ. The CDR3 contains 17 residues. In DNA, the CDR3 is TGTGCCAGCAGCTCTCGGACTAGGGGGGATTACTACAATGAGCAGTTCTTC. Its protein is CASSSRTRGDYYNEQFF.

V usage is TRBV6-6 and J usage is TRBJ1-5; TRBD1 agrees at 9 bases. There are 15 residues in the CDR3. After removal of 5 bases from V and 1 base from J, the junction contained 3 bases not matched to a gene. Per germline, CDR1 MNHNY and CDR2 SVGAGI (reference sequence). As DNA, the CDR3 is TGTGCCAGCAGTGGGGACAGGGCGAGCAATCAGCCCCAGCATTTT. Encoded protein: CASSGDRASNQPQHF.

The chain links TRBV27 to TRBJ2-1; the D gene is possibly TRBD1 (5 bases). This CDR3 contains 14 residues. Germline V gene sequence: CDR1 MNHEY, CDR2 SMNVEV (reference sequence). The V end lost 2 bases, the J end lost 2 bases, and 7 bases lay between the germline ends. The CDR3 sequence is CASSLQGPYNEQFF. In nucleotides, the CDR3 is TGTGCCAGCAGTTTACAGGGTCCCTACAATGAGCAGTTCTTC.

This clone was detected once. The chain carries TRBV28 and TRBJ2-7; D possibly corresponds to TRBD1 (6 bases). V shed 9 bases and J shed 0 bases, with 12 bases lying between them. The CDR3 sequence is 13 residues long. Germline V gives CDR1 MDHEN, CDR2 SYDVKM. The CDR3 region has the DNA TGTGCCAGTTCGGGACATGTCTCCTACGAGCAGTACTTC. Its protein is CASSGHVSYEQYF. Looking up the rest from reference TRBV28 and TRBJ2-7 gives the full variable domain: DVKVTQSSRYLVKRTGEKVFLECVQDMDHENMFWYRQDPGLGLRLIYFSYDVKMKEKGDIPEGYSVSREKKERFSLILESASTNQTSMYLCASSGHVSYEQYFGPGTRLTVT.

In DNA form, the CDR3 reads TGTGCCAGCAGCAGCAGGACAGCCACAGATACGCAGTATTTT. Translating gives CASSSRTATDTQYF. The chain is built from TRBV5-4 and TRBJ2-3; tentative D call: TRBD1 (6 bases). CDR3 length: 14 amino acids. Per the germline V gene, CDR1 is SGHNT and CDR2 is YYREEE (reference sequence). V lost 4 bases to trimming and J lost 2 bases, with 11 bases between them.

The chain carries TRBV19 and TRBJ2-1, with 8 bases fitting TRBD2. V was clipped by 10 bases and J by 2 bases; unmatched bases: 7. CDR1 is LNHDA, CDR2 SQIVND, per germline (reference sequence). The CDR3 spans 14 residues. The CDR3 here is CATLSGSPYNEQFF. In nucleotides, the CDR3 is TGTGCCACTCTGAGCGGGAGCCCCTACAATGAGCAGTTCTTC.

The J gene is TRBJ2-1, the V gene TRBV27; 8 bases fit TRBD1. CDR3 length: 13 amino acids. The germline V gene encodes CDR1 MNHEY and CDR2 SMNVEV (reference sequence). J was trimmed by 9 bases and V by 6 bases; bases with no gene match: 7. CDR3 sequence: CASRWTGTVEQFF. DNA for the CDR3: TGTGCCAGCAGATGGACAGGGACGGTTGAGCAGTTCTTC.

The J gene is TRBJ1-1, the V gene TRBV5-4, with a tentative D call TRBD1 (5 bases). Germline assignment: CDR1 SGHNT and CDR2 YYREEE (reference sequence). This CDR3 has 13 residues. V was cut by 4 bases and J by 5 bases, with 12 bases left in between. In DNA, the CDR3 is TGTGCCAGCAGCCTGGGGGACTTTACTGAAGCTTTCTTT. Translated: CASSLGDFTEAFF. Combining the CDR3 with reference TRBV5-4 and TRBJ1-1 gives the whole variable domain ETGVTQSPTHLIKTRGQQVTLRCSSQSGHNTVSWYQQALGQGPQFIFQYYREEENGRGNFPPRFSGLQFPNYSSELNVNALELDDSALYLCASSLGDFTEAFFGQGTRLTVV.

The CDR3 spells CASRSAGGNEQFF. The CDR3 region has the DNA TGTGCCAGCAGATCTGCCGGCGGGAATGAGCAGTTCTTC. The chain is built from TRBV7-2 and TRBJ2-1; D perhaps matches TRBD2 (5 bases). This CDR3 comprises 13 residues. V lost 6 bases and J lost 7, with 13 bases in between. Looked up from germline, CDR1 is SGHTA and CDR2 is FQGNSA.

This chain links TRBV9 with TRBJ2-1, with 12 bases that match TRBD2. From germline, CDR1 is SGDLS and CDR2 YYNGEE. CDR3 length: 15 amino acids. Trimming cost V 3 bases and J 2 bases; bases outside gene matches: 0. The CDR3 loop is CASSASGRAYNEQFF. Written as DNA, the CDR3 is TGTGCCAGCAGCGCTAGCGGGAGGGCCTACAATGAGCAGTTCTTC. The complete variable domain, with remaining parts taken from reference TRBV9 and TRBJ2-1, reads DSGVTQTPKHLITATGQRVTLRCSPRSGDLSVYWYQQSLDQGLQFLIQYYNGEERAKGNILERFSAQQFPDLHSELNLSSLELGDSALYFCASSASGRAYNEQFFGPGTRLTVL.

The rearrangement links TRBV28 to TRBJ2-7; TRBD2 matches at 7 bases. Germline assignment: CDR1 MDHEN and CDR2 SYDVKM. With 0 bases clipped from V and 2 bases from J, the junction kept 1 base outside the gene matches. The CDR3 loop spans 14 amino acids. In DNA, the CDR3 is TGTGCCAGCAGTTTATGGGGGGGGGCCTACGAGCAGTACTTC. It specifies CASSLWGGAYEQYF.

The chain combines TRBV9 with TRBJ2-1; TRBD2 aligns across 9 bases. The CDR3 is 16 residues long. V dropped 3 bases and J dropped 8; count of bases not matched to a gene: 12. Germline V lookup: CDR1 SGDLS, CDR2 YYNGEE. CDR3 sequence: CASSELAGVNWDEQFF. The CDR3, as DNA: TGTGCCAGCAGCGAATTAGCGGGAGTTAATTGGGATGAGCAGTTCTTC.

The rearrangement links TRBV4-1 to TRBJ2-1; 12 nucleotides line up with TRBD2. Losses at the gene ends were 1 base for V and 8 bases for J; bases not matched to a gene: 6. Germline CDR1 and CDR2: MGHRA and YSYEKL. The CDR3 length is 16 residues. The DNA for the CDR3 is TGCGCCAGCAGCCAAGTTAGGACTAGCGGGACCGATGAGCAGTTCTTC. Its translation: CASSQVRTSGTDEQFF.

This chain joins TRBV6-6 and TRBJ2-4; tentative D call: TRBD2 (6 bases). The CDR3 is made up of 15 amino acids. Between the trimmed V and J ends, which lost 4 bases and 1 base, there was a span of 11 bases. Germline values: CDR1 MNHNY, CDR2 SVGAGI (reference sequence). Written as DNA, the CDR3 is TGTGCCAGCAGTTTAACAGGAGGGGCCAAAAACATTCAGTACTTC. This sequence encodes CASSLTGGAKNIQYF.

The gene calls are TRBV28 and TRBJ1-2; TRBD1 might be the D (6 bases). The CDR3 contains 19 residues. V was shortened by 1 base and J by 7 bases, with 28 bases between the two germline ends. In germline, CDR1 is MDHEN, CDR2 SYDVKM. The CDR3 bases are TGTGCCAGCAGTTTATTGGGGGCGGTTGGACCCTCCCTGTCGGGTGGCTACACCTTC. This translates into CASSLLGAVGPSLSGGYTF.

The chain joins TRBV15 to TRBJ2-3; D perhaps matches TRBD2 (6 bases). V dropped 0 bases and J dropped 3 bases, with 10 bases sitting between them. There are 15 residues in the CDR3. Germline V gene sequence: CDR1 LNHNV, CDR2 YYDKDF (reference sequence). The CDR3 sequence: CATSRELGGTDTQYF. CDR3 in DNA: TGTGCCACCAGCAGAGAATTGGGGGGAACAGATACGCAGTATTTT.

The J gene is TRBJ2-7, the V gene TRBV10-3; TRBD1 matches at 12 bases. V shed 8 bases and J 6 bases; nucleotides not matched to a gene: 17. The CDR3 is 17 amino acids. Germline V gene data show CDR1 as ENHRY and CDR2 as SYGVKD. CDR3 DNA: TGTGCCATCGAGAACTCCGGGACAGGGGGCTCAGCGGGCGAGCAGTACTTC. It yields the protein CAIENSGTGGSAGEQYF.

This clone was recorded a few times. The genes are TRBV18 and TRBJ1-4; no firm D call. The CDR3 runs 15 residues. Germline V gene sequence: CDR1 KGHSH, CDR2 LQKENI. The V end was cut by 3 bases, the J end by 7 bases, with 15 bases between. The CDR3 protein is CASSPRTPGGEKLFF. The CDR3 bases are TGTGCCAGCTCACCTCGGACGCCGGGAGGTGAAAAACTGTTTTTT. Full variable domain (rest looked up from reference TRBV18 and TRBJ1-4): NAGVMQNPRHLVRRRGQEARLRCSPMKGHSHVYWYRQLPEEGLKFMVYLQKENIIDESGMPKERFSAEFPKEGPSILRIQQVVRGDSAAYFCASSPRTPGGEKLFFGSGTQLSVL.

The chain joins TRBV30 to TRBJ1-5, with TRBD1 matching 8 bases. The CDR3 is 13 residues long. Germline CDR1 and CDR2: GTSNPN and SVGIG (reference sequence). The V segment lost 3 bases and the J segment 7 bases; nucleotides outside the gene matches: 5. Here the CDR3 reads CAWSQGAGQPQHF. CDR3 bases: TGTGCCTGGAGCCAGGGGGCAGGACAGCCCCAGCATTTT.

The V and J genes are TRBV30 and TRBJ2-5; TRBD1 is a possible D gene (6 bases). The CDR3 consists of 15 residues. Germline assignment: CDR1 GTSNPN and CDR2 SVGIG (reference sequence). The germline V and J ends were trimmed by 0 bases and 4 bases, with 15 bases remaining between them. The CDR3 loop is CAWSVFRGRGETQYF. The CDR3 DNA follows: TGTGCCTGGAGTGTTTTCAGGGGTAGGGGAGAGACCCAGTACTTC. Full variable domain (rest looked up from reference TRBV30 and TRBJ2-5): SQTIHQWPATLVQPVGSPLSLECTVEGTSNPNLYWYRQAAGRGLQLLFYSVGIGQISSEVPQNLSASRPQDRQFILSSKKLLLSDSGFYLCAWSVFRGRGETQYFGPGTRLLVL.

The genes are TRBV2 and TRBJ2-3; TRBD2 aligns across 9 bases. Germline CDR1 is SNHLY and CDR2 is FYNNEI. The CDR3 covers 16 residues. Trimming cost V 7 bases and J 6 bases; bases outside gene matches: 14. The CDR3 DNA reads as TGTGCCAGCATTCTGGGAGGCGGGAGGGCCTGGGATACGCAGTATTTT. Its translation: CASILGGGRAWDTQYF.

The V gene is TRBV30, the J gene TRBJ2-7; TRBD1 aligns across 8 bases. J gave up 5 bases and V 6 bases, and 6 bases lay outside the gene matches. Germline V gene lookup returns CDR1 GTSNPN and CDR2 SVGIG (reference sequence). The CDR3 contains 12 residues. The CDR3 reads CACSPGQDEQYF. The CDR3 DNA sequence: TGTGCCTGTAGCCCGGGACAGGACGAGCAGTACTTC.

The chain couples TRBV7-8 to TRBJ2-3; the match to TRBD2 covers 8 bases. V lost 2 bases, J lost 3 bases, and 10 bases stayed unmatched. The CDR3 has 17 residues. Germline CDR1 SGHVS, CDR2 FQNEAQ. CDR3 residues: CASSLIGPGGLTDTQYF. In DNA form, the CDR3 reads TGTGCCAGCAGCTTAATCGGTCCGGGGGGGCTGACAGATACGCAGTATTTT.

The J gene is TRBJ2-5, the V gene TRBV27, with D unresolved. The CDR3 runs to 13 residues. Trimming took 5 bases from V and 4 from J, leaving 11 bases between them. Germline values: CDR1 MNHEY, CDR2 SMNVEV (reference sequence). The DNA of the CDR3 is TGTGCCAGCAGTCCTACTTGGAGAGAGACCCAGTACTTC. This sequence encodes CASSPTWRETQYF.

CDR3 residues: CASSQDRGRENTEAFF. For the CDR3, the DNA is TGCGCCAGCAGCCAAGATAGGGGTAGAGAGAACACTGAAGCTTTCTTT. This chain connects TRBV4-1 to TRBJ1-1; TRBD1 might be the D (5 bases). Germline V gene sequence: CDR1 MGHRA, CDR2 YSYEKL. This CDR3 has 16 amino acids. V lost 0 bases to trimming and J lost 1 base, with 12 bases between them.